This entry lists 17 T cell receptor beta chains sequenced from one sample in a study of post-analysis software for immune sequencing data. The antigens these receptors bind are not known. Unique molecular identifiers tagged the TCR beta cDNA libraries. TCRdb redid the calling of the PCR reads with MiXCR, one entry per CDR3 protein. The data hold about 500,000 distinct CDR3 sequences, with 45% observed a single time. Study observations and caveats: Elevated frequency relative to controls characterized several TRBV segments in patients, TRBV5-6, TRBV5-1 and TRBV20-1 among them.

Source material: blood. These receptors all come from a girl aged 5-17 years with multiple sclerosis.

About this clonotype itself: One end of the junction fails to match germline, which may point to a read error. The chain couples TRBV7-2 to TRBJ1-2; D is uncertain. This CDR3 comprises 14 residues. Germline loops: CDR1 SGHTA, CDR2 FQGNSA. CDR3 sequence reads: CGSSPLGGPYGYTF. The CDR3, as DNA: TGTGGCAGCAGCCCCCTGGGAGGGCCCTATGGCTACACCTTC.

This clonotype was seen more than once but under ten times. The rearrangement joins TRBV18 to TRBJ2-1; maybe TRBD1 (5 bases). CDR1 is KGHSH and CDR2 is LQKENI in the germline V gene. This CDR3 region has 13 residues. The V end lost 3 bases, the J end lost 15 bases, and 18 bases lay between the germline ends. CDR3 residues: CASSPKDNYSPFF. The DNA of the CDR3 is TGTGCCAGCTCACCCAAGGACAATTATAGTCCGTTCTTC.

For this clonotype: At one end, the junction sequence differs from germline, possibly due to a read error. This chain joins TRBV7-2 and TRBJ1-5, with 9 positions matching TRBD1. The CDR3 sequence is 15 residues long. Germline CDR1 SGHTA, CDR2 FQGNSA. The CDR3 DNA reads TGTGCCAGCAGCTTAGGAGGACAGGGGAATCGGCCCCAGCATTTT. Translated: CASSLGGQGNRPQHF.

The chain employs TRBV5-1 and TRBJ2-7; TRBD2 matches 11 bases. Looked up from germline, CDR1 is SGHRS and CDR2 is YFSETQ. The junction had 7 bases not matched to a gene; V was cut back by 7 bases and J by 4 bases. CDR3 length: 14 amino acids. The CDR3 DNA sequence: TGCGCCAGCCGCGGGGCTAGCGGGAGGTACGAGCAGTACTTC. Residues: CASRGASGRYEQYF.

The V gene is TRBV6-2 or TRBV6-3, the J gene TRBJ1-1; D is unclear. CDR1 MNHEY and CDR2 SVGEGT come from the germline V gene. V lost 6 bases and J 2 bases, leaving 25 bases between the germline ends. There are 18 residues in the CDR3. Here the CDR3 reads CASSPFGVCEDPNTEAFF. The CDR3 DNA sequence: TGTGCCAGCAGCCCGTTTGGTGTTTGTGAGGACCCCAACACTGAAGCTTTCTTT.

The chain recombines TRBV13 with TRBJ2-4; 16 bases line up with TRBD2. Per germline, CDR1 PRHDT and CDR2 FYEKMQ (reference sequence). J gave up 3 bases and V 5 bases, and 4 bases lay outside the gene matches. CDR3 size: 17 residues. The CDR3 DNA follows: TGTGCCAGCAGCACGGGACTAGCGGGAGGGGGCAAAAACATTCAGTACTTC. It codes for CASSTGLAGGGKNIQYF.

This clonotype was detected a few times. The V and J genes are TRBV20-1 and TRBJ2-3; 12 bases agree with TRBD1. Germline V gives CDR1 DFQATT, CDR2 SNEGSKA (reference sequence). This CDR3 has 14 residues. The V segment lost 5 bases and the J segment 4 bases; nucleotides outside the gene matches: 4. DNA of the CDR3: TGCAGTGCTGTGGGACAGGGGGCGTCAGATACGCAGTATTTT. The encoded protein is CSAVGQGASDTQYF.

This clonotype was seen a handful of times. The chain uses TRBV15 and TRBJ2-7; 9 bases are a match to TRBD1. CDR1 is LNHNV, CDR2 YYDKDF, per germline (reference sequence). CDR3 length equals 15 residues. V was pared by 8 bases and J by 2 bases, with 10 bases of the junction left unmatched. In nucleotides, the CDR3 is TGTGCCACCCGACGCGAGGACAGGGGTACCTACGAGCAGTACTTC. Translation gives CATRREDRGTYEQYF.

This clonotype was picked up a small number of times. The junction and the germline gene differ at one end; a read error may be behind it. V gene TRBV20-1 combines with J gene TRBJ1-2; D may be TRBD1 (5 bases). Germline loops: CDR1 DFQATT, CDR2 SNEGSKA (reference sequence). This CDR3 spans 12 amino acids. The DNA for the CDR3 is TGCGGTGCTAGGTACAGGCAGTATGGCTACACCTTC. This gives the protein CGARYRQYGYTF.

The chain couples TRBV28 to TRBJ2-7, with TRBD2 identical over 11 bases. Germline V lookup: CDR1 MDHEN, CDR2 SYDVKM. J was trimmed by 3 bases and V by 7 bases; bases with no gene match: 5. The CDR3 is 14 amino acids. CDR3 bases: TGTGCCAGCATCCCCGGGACTAGCGGCTACGAGCAGTACTTC. It codes for CASIPGTSGYEQYF. Filled out from reference TRBV28 and TRBJ2-7, the complete variable domain reads DVKVTQSSRYLVKRTGEKVFLECVQDMDHENMFWYRQDPGLGLRLIYFSYDVKMKEKGDIPEGYSVSREKKERFSLILESASTNQTSMYLCASIPGTSGYEQYFGPGTRLTVT.

V gene TRBV2 combines with J gene TRBJ2-1; 10 bases are shared with TRBD2. Germline values: CDR1 SNHLY, CDR2 FYNNEI. The CDR3 loop spans 14 amino acids. Trimming at V came to 5 bases and at J to 6 bases, leaving 4 bases not matched to a gene. The CDR3 nucleotides are TGTGCCAGCAGTTCGGGACTAGCGCCCAATGAGCAGTTCTTC. It is translated as CASSSGLAPNEQFF.

V and J are TRBV24-1 and TRBJ2-1, with D unclear. Trimming pared 4 bases from V and 6 bases from J, leaving 9 bases between. CDR3 length equals 13 residues. CDR1 KGHDR and CDR2 SFDVKD come from the germline V gene. CDR3 sequence: CATSDPLGNEQFF. The CDR3 coding sequence is TGTGCCACCAGTGACCCCCTCGGCAATGAGCAGTTCTTC.

This chain links TRBV6-5 with TRBJ1-4; 8 bases line up with TRBD1. Germline CDR1 is MNHEY and CDR2 is SVGAGI. This CDR3 is built from 16 residues. V lost 6 bases to trimming and J lost 3 bases; unmatched junction nucleotides: 9. The CDR3 protein is CASRINPGGSNEKLFF. DNA of the CDR3: TGTGCCAGCAGGATCAACCCAGGGGGCTCTAATGAAAAACTGTTTTTT.

The rearrangement uses TRBV4-1 and TRBJ2-4, with 8 positions matching TRBD2. Germline CDR1 and CDR2: MGHRA and YSYEKL. This CDR3 region has 15 residues. Unmatched junction bases numbered 5, after V lost 7 bases and J lost 0 bases. The CDR3 loop reads CASKTSALAKNIQYF. CDR3 coding DNA: TGCGCCAGCAAGACTAGCGCTCTAGCCAAAAACATTCAGTACTTC.

Comments on this clonotype: Compared with germline, one end of the junction differs, possibly owing to a read error. This chain uses TRBV18 with TRBJ2-3, with D unresolved. CDR3 length equals 13 residues. The germline V gene has CDR1 KGHSH and CDR2 LQKENI. This CDR3 reads CASSKSTTDTQYF. Here the CDR3 DNA reads TGCGCCAGCTCCAAATCCACGACAGATACGCAGTATTTT.

This chain joins TRBV20-1 and TRBJ2-7, with a tentative D call TRBD2 (7 bases). V was trimmed by 6 bases and J by 2 bases, leaving 17 bases between them. The CDR3 runs to 14 residues. Looked up from germline, CDR1 is DFQATT and CDR2 is SNEGSKA (reference sequence). Here the CDR3 reads CSAGGLVDPYEQYF. The CDR3 DNA follows: TGCAGTGCCGGGGGGCTAGTGGATCCCTACGAGCAGTACTTC.

The V gene is TRBV29-1, the J gene TRBJ1-1, with D maybe TRBD1 (6 bases). V lost 1 base and J lost 6, with 12 bases in between. The CDR3 is made up of 13 amino acids. Germline lookup yields CDR1 SQVTM and CDR2 ANQGSEA. The CDR3 bases are TGCAGCGTTGAAGTAGGAGCAGGGGCTGAAGCTTTCTTT. Protein product: CSVEVGAGAEAFF.